What follows is one T cell receptor (beta chain) and its context. As yet, its antigen is unknown. This sample is part of a study of beta chain features in type 1 diabetes. Broader study findings: Within each of all four CD4+ subsets, Type 1 diabetes patients had TCRB CDR3s that were moderately but significantly shorter. Patients showed naive, central memory and Treg TCRB repertoires that appeared more similar than those of healthy donors.

Sequenced material consisted of expressed TCRB transcripts (all of the isolated RNA was reverse transcribed). Libraries were prepared by immunoSEQ multiplex PCR; TCRdb keeps only in-frame clonotypes and omits some of them. The sample shows 95,000 to 150,000 clones, roughly 17% of them seen only once. CD4+ cells of the naive, central memory, regulatory and stem cell-like memory types were sorted via CD45RO/CCR7/CD25/CD127/CD95/CD27. Germline V CDR1 and CDR2: MNHEY, SVGAGI. J was trimmed by 5 bases and V by 6 bases; bases with no gene match: 4. The CDR3 is 13 amino acids. The V and J genes are TRBV6-5 and TRBJ2-5; 9 positions agree with TRBD2. The sequencing input was central memory CD4+ T cells from blood. The clonotype originates from a man under 40 with type 1 diabetes. The CDR3 reads CASRSGGRETQYF. For the CDR3, the DNA is TGTGCCAGCAGAAGCGGGGGGCGGGAGACCCAGTACTTC.